A single TCR beta chain is shown here with its context. Its target is unknown. The length of the CDR3 is 13 residues. The J segment lost 4 bases and the V segment lost 6 bases, leaving 5 bases of the junction unmatched. In germline, CDR1 is SNHLY, CDR2 FYNNEI. This specimen comes from a study of T cell responses to AZD1222 COVID-19 vaccine. Assay used: immunoSEQ multiplex PCR; TCRdb lists only in-frame clones, some missing. Of some 130,000 clones in the sample, approximately 88% are singletons; the top ten hold about 6%. Whole-study findings and limits: Most donors were white British, females outnumbered males, and clonal diversity was possibly underestimated.

This specimen consisted of peripheral blood, obtained 28 days after the second AZD1222 dose. This sequence originates from an adult who received the AZD1222 COVID-19 vaccine. The chain employs TRBV2 and TRBJ2-5, with 7 positions matching TRBD2. The CDR3, as DNA: TGTGCCAGCAGGAGAGAGCGGGGAGAGACCCAGTACTTC. It specifies CASRRERGETQYF.